This T cell receptor (beta chain) was identified during a study of shared clonotypes between healthy human individuals. Across the study: Three CD4 naive, three CD4 memory, two CD8 naive and one CD8 memory plate were used per donor.

CD45RO-negative CD8 cells positively selected for CCR7 made up the naive population, which excluded terminally differentiated effector memory CD45RA+ cells. Points from the study as a whole: A reduction in generation probabilities was seen for non-shared clonotypes relative to those shared by all four donors.

Note on this clone: Its antigen is not known.

This CDR3 has 12 amino acids. The germline V gene encodes CDR1 SGHDT and CDR2 YYEEEE. V lost 3 bases and J lost 9, with 10 bases in between. For each subset, genomic DNA was distributed in equal portions over several immunoSEQ plates. In the authors' methods: Filtering differed, since immunoSEQ gave only junction sequences and no quality scores. Clones were read by immunoSEQ multiplex PCR, and TCRdb kept only the in-frame ones, dropping some. V and J calls and clone size are as listed in that table; D and trimming were resolved from the DNA. The sample has millions of clones, 85% to 95% seen once. The clonotype comes from a man aged 18 to 30 in good health. Some clones in this sample may be carry-over from other donors' samples. The chain employs TRBV5-6 and TRBJ2-1; no clear D gene. Sequences were obtained from naive CD8+ T cells from PBMCs. In DNA form, the CDR3 reads TGTGCCAGCAGCTCCGTTTTGGGTGAGCAGTTCTTC. Protein sequence: CASSSVLGEQFF.